This note documents a single T cell receptor beta chain sequence. Its antigen remains unknown. This beta chain is off target for a library built for alpha chains, so its abundance means little. MiXCR was run by TCRdb on the 5' RACE reads, yielding one entry per CDR3 protein. The sample lists over 1,000 distinct CDR3 sequences; less than 20% were seen once. V was clipped by 6 bases and J by 3 bases, with 9 bases between them. This CDR3 has 12 amino acids. The time point was: sample taken at primary tumor resection. Whole RNA, which was extracted from tumor, nontumor lung tissue or frozen PBMC, was sequenced without any cell sorting. The data are from a study of spatial heterogeneity in lung cancer. Study-wide results and caveats: Ubiquitous and regional expanded TCR counts tracked ubiquitous and regional nonsynonymous mutations, respectively. Intratumoral expanded alpha and beta TCR counts were found to track tumor mutation counts.

This clonotype originated in a female donor with early-stage non-small cell lung cancer. V usage is TRBV12-3 or TRBV12-4 and J usage is TRBJ2-7; tentative D call: TRBD1 (5 bases). Sequenced material: lung tumor tissue, taken at surgery. The CDR3 coding sequence is TGTGCCAGCAGCCACGACAGCTACGAGCAGTACTTC. Amino acid sequence: CASSHDSYEQYF.